The subject of this entry is one TCR beta chain. These data come from a study of blood T cell repertoires in COVID-19. The wider study: T cells, B-cell-depleted T cells, or PBMCs provided the cDNA or gDNA that served as material.

Per the study methods: Amplifying reference gene primers gave estimates of nucleated cell counts. Assay used: immunoSEQ multiplex PCR; TCRdb lists only in-frame clones, some missing. V and J calls and clone size are as listed in that table; D and trimming were resolved from the DNA. The repertoire consists of about 95,000 clones, with over 75% occurring once and the leading ten covering 17%. The source material was peripheral blood. The origin of this receptor is a human donor in a cohort sampled during active COVID-19.

CDR3 bases: TGTGCCACCAGCAGGGACCCTAGGGACTATTATAATGAAAAACTGTTTTTT. It specifies CATSRDPRDYYNEKLFF. The rearrangement uses TRBV15 and TRBJ1-4, with D perhaps matching TRBD1 (5 bases). Germline V gene lookup returns CDR1 LNHNV and CDR2 YYDKDF (reference sequence). Trimming cost V 3 bases and J 4 bases, with 18 bases left between them. The CDR3 loop spans 17 amino acids.